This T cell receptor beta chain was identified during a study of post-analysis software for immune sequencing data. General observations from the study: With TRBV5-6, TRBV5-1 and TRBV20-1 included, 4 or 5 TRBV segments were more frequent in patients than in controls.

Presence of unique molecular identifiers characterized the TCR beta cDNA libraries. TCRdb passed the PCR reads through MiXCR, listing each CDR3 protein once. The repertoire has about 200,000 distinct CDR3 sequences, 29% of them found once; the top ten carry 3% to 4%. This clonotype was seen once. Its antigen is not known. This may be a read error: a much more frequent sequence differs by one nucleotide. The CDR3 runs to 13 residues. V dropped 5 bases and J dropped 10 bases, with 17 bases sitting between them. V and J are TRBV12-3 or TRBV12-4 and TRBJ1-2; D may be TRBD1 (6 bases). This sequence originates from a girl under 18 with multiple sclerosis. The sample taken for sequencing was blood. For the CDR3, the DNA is TGTGCCAGCAGTCGGGGGCGGGTCGATGACTACACCTTC. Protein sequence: CASSRGRVDDYTF.